What follows are 8 T cell receptor beta chains derived from one specimen sequenced in a study of blood T cell repertoires in COVID-19. Data came from immunoSEQ multiplex PCR; TCRdb stores just in-frame clones and leaves some out. The table lists approximately 68,000 clones, 82% of them singletons. Sequencing was performed on peripheral blood. These receptors were taken from a human donor in a cohort sampled during active COVID-19.

This clone was detected a few times. The chain recombines TRBV19 with TRBJ2-6; tentative D call: TRBD1 (5 bases). The V end lost 4 bases, the J end lost 0 bases, and 19 bases lay between the germline ends. The CDR3 is 19 residues long. In germline, CDR1 is LNHDA, CDR2 SQIVND (reference sequence). The CDR3 region is CASSTRLRVLPSGANVLTF. The CDR3 coding sequence is TGTGCCAGTAGTACGAGGCTCAGGGTTCTCCCCTCTGGGGCCAACGTCCTGACTTTC.

The chain's CDR3 is CSVGTGQGNGYTF. For the CDR3, the DNA is TGCAGCGTTGGAACGGGACAGGGGAATGGCTACACCTTC. This chain joins TRBV29-1 and TRBJ1-2; TRBD1 agrees at 10 bases. The V segment lost 4 bases and the J segment 6 bases; nucleotides outside the gene matches: 5. Germline values: CDR1 SQVTM, CDR2 ANQGSEA. This CDR3 contains 13 residues.

The CDR3 loop is CASSLSGSAFF. The CDR3 DNA follows: TGTGCCAGCAGTCTTTCGGGGAGTGCTTTCTTT. The chain links TRBV2 to TRBJ1-1; D is unclear. CDR1 is SNHLY and CDR2 is FYNNEI in the germline V gene. V was cut by 5 bases and J by 11 bases, with 12 bases left in between. The CDR3 covers 11 residues.

The CDR3, as DNA: TGTGCCAGCAGCACCGGACATCTCTACGAGCAGTACTTC. The encoded protein is CASSTGHLYEQYF. The V gene is TRBV5-5, the J gene TRBJ2-7, with D perhaps matching TRBD1 (5 bases). V was cut by 4 bases and J by 3 bases, with 11 bases left in between. Germline assignment: CDR1 SGHKS and CDR2 YYEKEE (reference sequence). The CDR3 is made up of 13 amino acids.

This chain links TRBV7-9 with TRBJ2-2, with a weak D call TRBD1 (5 bases). V lost 2 bases and J lost 5, with 18 bases in between. Germline assignment: CDR1 SEHNR and CDR2 FQNEAQ (reference sequence). The length of the CDR3 is 17 residues. The CDR3 loop is CASSLTAAPGWTGELFF. The CDR3, as DNA: TGTGCCAGCAGCTTAACGGCCGCCCCAGGGTGGACCGGGGAGCTGTTTTTT. The full variable domain, with the rest looked up from reference TRBV7-9 and TRBJ2-2, is DTGVSQNPRHKITKRGQNVTFRCDPISEHNRLYWYRQTLGQGPEFLTYFQNEAQLEKSRLLSDRFSAERPKGSFSTLEIQRTEQGDSAMYLCASSLTAAPGWTGELFFGEGSRLTVL.

The chain couples TRBV11-3 to TRBJ2-1; 11 nucleotides agree with TRBD2. The trim removed 1 base at V and 0 bases at J, leaving 2 bases unmatched. CDR1 and CDR2 from the germline V gene are SGHNT and YENEEA. CDR3 length: 17 residues. The CDR3 nucleotides are TGTGCCAGCAGCTTAGGAGGGACTAGCGGCTCCTACAATGAGCAGTTCTTC. As protein: CASSLGGTSGSYNEQFF. Based on the CDR3 plus reference TRBV11-3 and TRBJ2-1, the full variable domain is EAGVVQSPRYKIIEKKQPVAFWCNPISGHNTLYWYLQNLGQGPELLIRYENEEAVDDSQLPKDRFSAERLKGVDSTLKIQPAELGDSAVYLCASSLGGTSGSYNEQFFGPGTRLTVL.

The chain joins TRBV7-2 to TRBJ2-5; 8 bases are a match to TRBD2. The germline V gene encodes CDR1 SGHTA and CDR2 FQGNSA. The CDR3 runs 12 residues. The ends lost 7 bases at V and 5 bases at J; junction bases unmatched: 3. CDR3 nucleotides: TGTGCCAGCACCTCGGGGGGGGAGACCCAGTACTTC. Amino acid sequence: CASTSGGETQYF.

V gene TRBV12-3 or TRBV12-4 combines with J gene TRBJ1-6; no clear D. CDR3 length: 13 amino acids. The V end was cut by 3 bases, the J end by 8 bases, with 8 bases between. This CDR3 is CASSLTRDSPLHF. CDR3 sequence (DNA): TGTGCCAGCAGTTTGACTCGGGATTCACCCCTCCACTTT.